These T cell receptor beta chains were read from a single sample in a study of blood T cell dynamics during melanoma immunotherapy. Repertoires were generated with immunoSEQ multiplex PCR, while TCRdb's copy carries only in-frame clones and drops some. Found here are approximately 17,000 clones, approximately 90% of them singletons; the top ten hold about 2%. The source material was blood, sampled from a patient treated with checkpoint blockade. The source of these receptors is a human donor with melanoma. The CDR3 runs from the conserved cysteine through the conserved F or W. Fields, in order: V gene, clone size, D gene, J gene, CDR3 DNA, CDR3 protein. A D gene is named only where the DNA matches it firmly. Clone size is stated in some rows and not others, as once, few, many or a class when expanded.

TRBV11-1,-,-,TRBJ2-1,TGTGCCAGCAGCTTTCATCCCTCCTACAATGAGCAGTTCTTC,CASSFHPSYNEQFF
TRBV19,-,TRBD1,TRBJ2-7,TGTGCCAGTAGTTTAGGGACAGGGATTTCCTACGAGCAGTACTTC,CASSLGTGISYEQYF
TRBV2,once,TRBD1,TRBJ1-6,TGTGCCAGCAGGGTCCGGGACAGAAATAATTCACCCCTCCACTTT,CASRVRDRNNSPLHF
TRBV10-3,-,-,TRBJ1-1,TGTGCCATCAGTGGGACGGCCCGGAACACTGAAGCTTTCTTT,CAISGTARNTEAFF
TRBV18,-,-,TRBJ1-1,TGTGCCAGCTCACCAATACCGATTCAGAACACTGAAGCTTTCTTT,CASSPIPIQNTEAFF
TRBV9,-,-,TRBJ2-1,TGTGCCAGCAGCGCAGGGCTATTGGGTGAGCAGTTCTTC,CASSAGLLGEQFF
TRBV9,-,TRBD1,TRBJ1-2,TGTGCCAGCAGCGTAGAGGGACAGGGGGACTATGGCTACACCTTC,CASSVEGQGDYGYTF
TRBV4-3,-,TRBD1,TRBJ1-6,TGCGCCAGCAGCCAAGATCAGGGGACAGGTAATTCACCCCTCCACTTT,CASSQDQGTGNSPLHF
TRBV18,once,TRBD2,TRBJ2-3,TGTGCCAGCTCAATTACTAGCGGGGGCGGATATACGCAGTATTTT,CASSITSGGGYTQYF
TRBV7-6,-,TRBD2,TRBJ2-7,TGTGCCAGCAGCCTAACTAGCGCCGTCGGCGAGCAGTACTTC,CASSLTSAVGEQYF
TRBV25-1,-,-,TRBJ1-1,TGTGCCAGCAGTCGGGGAATGGCTGAAGCTTTCTTT,CASSRGMAEAFF
TRBV19,-,-,TRBJ1-2,TGTGCCAGTAGCCCTGGGGGGGGACGGCTAGGCTATGGCTACACCTTC,CASSPGGGRLGYGYTF
TRBV6-4,-,-,TRBJ2-3,TGTGCCAGCAGTGACTCGGCATTGGGGAGGACAGATACGCAGTATTTT,CASSDSALGRTDTQYF
TRBV6-6,-,-,TRBJ1-1,TGTGCCAGCAGCTCCCATTCGGAGGAAGCTTTCTTT,CASSSHSEEAFF
TRBV10-3,-,TRBD2,TRBJ2-1,TGTGCCATCACTCGTCGGGAGGGGAATGAGCAGTTCTTC,CAITRREGNEQFF
TRBV15,few,-,TRBJ1-2,TGTGCCACCAGCAAGGATTGGACGGAGACCTATGGCTACACCTTC,CATSKDWTETYGYTF
TRBV7-9,-,-,TRBJ2-7,TGTGCCAGCAGCCCTTCCCTTTCCTACGAGCAGTACTTC,CASSPSLSYEQYF
TRBV27,-,TRBD2,TRBJ2-7,TGTGCCAGCAGCCCCATCGGGGGGAGCTCCTACGAGCAGTACTTC,CASSPIGGSSYEQYF
TRBV6-6,-,-,TRBJ1-5,TGTGCCAGCAGTTACAACCCCGGGAGTAATCAGCCCCAGCATTTT,CASSYNPGSNQPQHF
TRBV6-6,-,-,TRBJ2-7,TGTGCCAGCACCGCGGGCTCCTACGAGCAGTACTTC,CASTAGSYEQYF
TRBV5-1,-,-,TRBJ1-3,TGCGCCAGCAGCGGGACCGGTTCCTCTGGAAACACCATATATTTT,CASSGTGSSGNTIYF
TRBV6-5,-,TRBD1,TRBJ1-5,TGTGCCAGCAGCCCCAGGGGGCTCAGCAATCAGCCCCAGCATTTT,CASSPRGLSNQPQHF
TRBV30,-,-,TRBJ2-7,TGTGCCTGGGGGCGTAGCGACTACGAGCAGTACTTC,CAWGRSDYEQYF
TRBV27,once,TRBD1,TRBJ2-7,TGTGCCAGCAGTTTCTTGGGACAGGAGTACGAGCAGTACTTC,CASSFLGQEYEQYF
TRBV5-1,-,TRBD1,TRBJ1-1,TGCGCCAGCAGCGCAATCCGGGACAGCGAGAACACTGAAGCTTTCTTT,CASSAIRDSENTEAFF
TRBV6-5,few,TRBD2,TRBJ2-2,TGTGCCAGCAGCCGGAGGCGGGAGACGCCCGGGGAGCTGTTTTTT,CASSRRRETPGELFF
TRBV4-3,-,-,TRBJ1-5,TGCGCCAGCAGCCAAGCGGCAGGGGGCAATCAGCCCCAGCATTTT,CASSQAAGGNQPQHF
TRBV4-1,-,-,TRBJ2-2,TGCGCCAGCAGCCAAGGCCATGGGGGGACGGCCGGGGAGCTGTTTTTT,CASSQGHGGTAGELFF
TRBV7-2,-,-,TRBJ2-3,TGTGCCAGCAGCTTAGGGGGTGGGGCGGGCACAGATACGCAGTATTTT,CASSLGGGAGTDTQYF
TRBV19,-,-,TRBJ2-7,TGTGCCAGTAGTACCACCGGTAACAGCTACGAGCAGTACTTC,CASSTTGNSYEQYF
TRBV5-1,once,-,TRBJ2-7,TGCGCCAGCAGCTCCTTAACAGGGGCGGGAGAGCAGTACTTC,CASSSLTGAGEQYF
TRBV30,-,TRBD1,TRBJ1-1,TGTGCCTGGAGTAAGTTGACAGGGTGGAACACTGAAGCTTTCTTT,CAWSKLTGWNTEAFF